This T cell receptor (beta chain) appears in the sequencing data of a study of long-term antiretroviral therapy in people with HIV. At the survey level, the v3.0 immunoSEQ assay was run. Produced via immunoSEQ multiplex PCR; TCRdb's table is partial and in-frame only. The profile shows roughly 20,000 clones, less than 80% of them singletons. As to this clone: Its antigen is undetermined.

Study outcomes and limitations: Once patients were on ART, diversity went higher but still fell short of transplant donor controls. Repertoires in HIV (unlike those of controls) had narrower CDR3 length ranges.

Ahead of DNA extraction, samples held about 0.95-10 million cryopreserved PBMC each. The trim removed 5 bases at V and 1 base at J, leaving 8 bases unmatched. From germline, CDR1 is SGHTA and CDR2 FQGNSA. The CDR3 sequence is 16 residues long. V is TRBV7-2 and J is TRBJ1-2; 9 positions agree with TRBD1. The sequences come from unsorted PBMCs, collected 4.1 years after starting antiretroviral therapy. This TCR was recovered from a woman in her thirties or forties with HIV. CDR3 protein: CASSAQGDRVNYGYTF. CDR3 in DNA: TGTGCCAGCAGCGCCCAGGGGGACAGGGTTAACTATGGCTACACCTTC.